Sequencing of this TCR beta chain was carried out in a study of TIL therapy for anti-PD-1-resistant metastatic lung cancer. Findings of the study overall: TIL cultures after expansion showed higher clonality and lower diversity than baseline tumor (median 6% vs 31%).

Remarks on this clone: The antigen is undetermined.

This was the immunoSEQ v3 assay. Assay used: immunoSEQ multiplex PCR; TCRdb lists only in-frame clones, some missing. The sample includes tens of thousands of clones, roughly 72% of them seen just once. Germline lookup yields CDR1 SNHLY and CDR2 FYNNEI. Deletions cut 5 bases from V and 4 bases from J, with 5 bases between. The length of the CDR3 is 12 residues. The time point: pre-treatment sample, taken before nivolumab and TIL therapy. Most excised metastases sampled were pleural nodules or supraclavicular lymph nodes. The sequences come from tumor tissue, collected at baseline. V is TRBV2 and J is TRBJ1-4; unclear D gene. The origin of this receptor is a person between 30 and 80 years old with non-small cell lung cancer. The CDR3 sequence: CASSPYNEKLFF. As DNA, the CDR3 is TGTGCCAGCAGTCCCTATAATGAAAAACTGTTTTTT.